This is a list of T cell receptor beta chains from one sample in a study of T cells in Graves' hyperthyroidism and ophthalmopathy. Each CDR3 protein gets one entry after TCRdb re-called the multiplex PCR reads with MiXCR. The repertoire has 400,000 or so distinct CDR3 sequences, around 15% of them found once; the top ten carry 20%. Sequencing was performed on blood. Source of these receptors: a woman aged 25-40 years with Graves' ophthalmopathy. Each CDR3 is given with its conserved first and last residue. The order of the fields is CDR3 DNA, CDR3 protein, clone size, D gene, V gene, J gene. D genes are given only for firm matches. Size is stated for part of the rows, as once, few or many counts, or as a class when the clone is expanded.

CDR3nt: TGTGCCAGTACACTTGGGGCGGCACAGGGCGGCGGCTACACCTTC
CDR3aa: CASTLGAAQGGGYTF
abundance: .
d_gene: .
v_gene: TRBV19
j_gene: TRBJ1-2

CDR3nt: TGCAGTACCCAGGACCTAGGCAAGTTCTTC
CDR3aa: CSTQDLGKFF
abundance: many
d_gene: .
v_gene: TRBV20-1
j_gene: TRBJ2-1

CDR3nt: TGTGCCAGCAGTTTATTACGATTACTGGATGAAAAACTGTTTTTT
CDR3aa: CASSLLRLLDEKLFF
abundance: many
d_gene: .
v_gene: TRBV28
j_gene: TRBJ1-4

CDR3nt: TGTGCCAGCAGAAGTTTCACCGGGGAGCTGTTTTTT
CDR3aa: CASRSFTGELFF
abundance: many
d_gene: .
v_gene: TRBV7-3
j_gene: TRBJ2-2

CDR3nt: TGTGCCAGCAGTTGGGGGCAGGGCTACACCTTC
CDR3aa: CASSWGQGYTF
abundance: many
d_gene: .
v_gene: TRBV12-3/TRBV12-4
j_gene: TRBJ1-2

CDR3nt: TGTGCCAGTAGTATATCTGGTACCGGGGAGCTGTTTTTT
CDR3aa: CASSISGTGELFF
abundance: .
d_gene: .
v_gene: TRBV19
j_gene: TRBJ2-2

CDR3nt: TGTGCTAGTGGTTCGATGGGCCAAAACAATTCACCCCTCCACTTT
CDR3aa: CASGSMGQNNSPLHF
abundance: many
d_gene: .
v_gene: TRBV12-5
j_gene: TRBJ1-6

CDR3nt: TGCAGCGCTGGCGGGGGGGGCTTCTACGAGCAGTACTTC
CDR3aa: CSAGGGGFYEQYF
abundance: many
d_gene: TRBD2
v_gene: TRBV20-1
j_gene: TRBJ2-7

CDR3nt: TGTGCCTGGAGTGTACCGGTGGCTGAAGCTTTCTTT
CDR3aa: CAWSVPVAEAFF
abundance: many
d_gene: .
v_gene: TRBV30
j_gene: TRBJ1-1

CDR3nt: TGCGCCAGCAGCCCTGCGTCAGGGTTGAACACTGAAGCTTTCTTT
CDR3aa: CASSPASGLNTEAFF
abundance: few
d_gene: .
v_gene: TRBV4-1
j_gene: TRBJ1-1

CDR3nt: TGCGCCAGCAGTTGGAACGCCGGGACAGGGTCCACCGGGGAGCTGTTTTTT
CDR3aa: CASSWNAGTGSTGELFF
abundance: many
d_gene: TRBD1
v_gene: TRBV5-1
j_gene: TRBJ2-2

CDR3nt: TGTGCCAGCAGCACCCGGACAGGGAATAATGAAAAACTGTTTTTT
CDR3aa: CASSTRTGNNEKLFF
abundance: few
d_gene: TRBD1
v_gene: TRBV9
j_gene: TRBJ1-4

CDR3nt: TGTGCCAGTAACCGGGGGACAGGGGGGACAGATACGCAGTATTTT
CDR3aa: CASNRGTGGTDTQYF
abundance: .
d_gene: TRBD1
v_gene: TRBV19
j_gene: TRBJ2-3

CDR3nt: TGTGCCAGCAGCTTGGGAACAACAGGAGAATCTAATGAAAAACTGTTTTTT
CDR3aa: CASSLGTTGESNEKLFF
abundance: .
d_gene: .
v_gene: TRBV13
j_gene: TRBJ1-4

CDR3nt: TGTGCCAGCAAATCGGACTACTTCGGTCGTCTTGAGCAGTTCTTC
CDR3aa: CASKSDYFGRLEQFF
abundance: many
d_gene: .
v_gene: TRBV28
j_gene: TRBJ2-1

CDR3nt: TGCGCCAGCAGCCAGGCGGACACCACCCAAGGTGAAGCTTTCTTT
CDR3aa: CASSQADTTQGEAFF
abundance: few
d_gene: .
v_gene: TRBV4-1
j_gene: TRBJ1-1